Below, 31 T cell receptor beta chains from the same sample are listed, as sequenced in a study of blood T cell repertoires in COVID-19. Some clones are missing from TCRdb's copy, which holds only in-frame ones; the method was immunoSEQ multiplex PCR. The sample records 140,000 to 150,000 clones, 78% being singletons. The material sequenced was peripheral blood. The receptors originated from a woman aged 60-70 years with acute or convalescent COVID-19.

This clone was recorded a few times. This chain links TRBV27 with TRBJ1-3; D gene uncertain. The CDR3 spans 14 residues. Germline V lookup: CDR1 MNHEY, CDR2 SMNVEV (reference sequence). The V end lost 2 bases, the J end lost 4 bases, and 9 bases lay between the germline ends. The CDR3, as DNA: TGTGCCAGCAGTTTAGGGAGCCAGGGAAACACCATATATTTT. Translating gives CASSLGSQGNTIYF.

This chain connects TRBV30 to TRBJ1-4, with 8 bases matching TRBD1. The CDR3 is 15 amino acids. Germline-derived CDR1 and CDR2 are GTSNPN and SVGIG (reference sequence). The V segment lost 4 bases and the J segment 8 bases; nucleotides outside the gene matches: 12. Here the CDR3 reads CAWTSGGRGGEKLFF. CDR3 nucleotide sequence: TGTGCCTGGACTTCAGGGGGCAGGGGCGGCGAAAAACTGTTTTTT.

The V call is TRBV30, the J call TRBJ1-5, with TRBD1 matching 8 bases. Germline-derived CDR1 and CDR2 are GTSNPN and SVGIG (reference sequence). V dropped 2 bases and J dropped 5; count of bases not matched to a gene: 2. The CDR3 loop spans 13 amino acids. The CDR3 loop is CAWSSGGHQPQHF. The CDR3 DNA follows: TGTGCCTGGAGTTCAGGGGGCCATCAGCCCCAGCATTTT.

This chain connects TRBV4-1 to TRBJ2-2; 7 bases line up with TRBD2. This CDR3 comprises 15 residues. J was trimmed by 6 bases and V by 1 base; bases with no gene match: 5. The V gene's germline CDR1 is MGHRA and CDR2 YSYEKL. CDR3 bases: TGCGCCAGCAGCCAAGCTCCGGGGGGTCCCGGGGAGCTGTTTTTT. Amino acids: CASSQAPGGPGELFF.

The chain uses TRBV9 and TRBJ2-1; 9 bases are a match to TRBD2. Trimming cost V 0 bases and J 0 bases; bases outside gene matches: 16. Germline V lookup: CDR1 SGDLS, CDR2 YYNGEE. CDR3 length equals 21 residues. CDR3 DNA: TGTGCCAGCAGCGTAGATCTCTTGGCTAGCGGGACTTCTAGCTCCTACAATGAGCAGTTCTTC. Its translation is CASSVDLLASGTSSSYNEQFF.

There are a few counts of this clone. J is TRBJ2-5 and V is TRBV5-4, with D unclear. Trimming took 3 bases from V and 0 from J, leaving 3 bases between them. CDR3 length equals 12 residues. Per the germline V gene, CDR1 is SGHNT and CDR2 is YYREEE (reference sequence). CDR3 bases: TGTGCCAGCAGCTCCTACCAAGAGACCCAGTACTTC. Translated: CASSSYQETQYF.

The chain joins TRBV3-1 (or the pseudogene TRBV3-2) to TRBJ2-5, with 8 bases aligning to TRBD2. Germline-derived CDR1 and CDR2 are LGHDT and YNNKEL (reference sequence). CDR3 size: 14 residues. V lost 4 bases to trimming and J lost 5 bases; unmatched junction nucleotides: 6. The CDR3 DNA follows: TGTGCCAGCAGCCTCATCACGGGGGGGGAGACCCAGTACTTC. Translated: CASSLITGGETQYF.

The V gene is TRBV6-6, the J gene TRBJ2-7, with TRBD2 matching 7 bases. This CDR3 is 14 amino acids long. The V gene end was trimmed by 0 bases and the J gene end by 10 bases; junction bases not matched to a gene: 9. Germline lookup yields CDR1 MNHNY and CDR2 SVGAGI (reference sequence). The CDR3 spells CASSYSGGGGPQYF. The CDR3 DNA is TGTGCCAGCAGTTACTCGGGTGGGGGAGGGCCCCAGTACTTC.

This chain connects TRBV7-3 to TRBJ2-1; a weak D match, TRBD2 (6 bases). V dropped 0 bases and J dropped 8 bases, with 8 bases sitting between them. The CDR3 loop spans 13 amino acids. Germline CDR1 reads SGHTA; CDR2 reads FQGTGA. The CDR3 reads CASSLTEGYEQFF. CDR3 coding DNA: TGTGCCAGCAGCTTAACGGAGGGGTATGAGCAGTTCTTC.

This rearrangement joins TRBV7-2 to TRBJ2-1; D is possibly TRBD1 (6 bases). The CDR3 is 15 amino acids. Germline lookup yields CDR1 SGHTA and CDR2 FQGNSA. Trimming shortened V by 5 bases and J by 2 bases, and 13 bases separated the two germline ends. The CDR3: CASSPLWTAYNEQFF. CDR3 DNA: TGTGCCAGCAGCCCTTTATGGACAGCCTACAATGAGCAGTTCTTC.

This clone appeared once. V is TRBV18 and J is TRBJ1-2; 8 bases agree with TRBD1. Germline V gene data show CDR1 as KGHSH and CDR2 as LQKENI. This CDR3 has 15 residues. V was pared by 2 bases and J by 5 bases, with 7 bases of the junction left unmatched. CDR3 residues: CASSPEGTGGYGYTF. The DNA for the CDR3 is TGTGCCAGCTCACCAGAAGGCACAGGGGGATATGGCTACACCTTC.

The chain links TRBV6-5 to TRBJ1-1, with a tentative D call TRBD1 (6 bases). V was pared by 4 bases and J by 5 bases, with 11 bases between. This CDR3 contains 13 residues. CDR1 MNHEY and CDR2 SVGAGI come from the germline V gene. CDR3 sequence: CASSWRRGTEAFF. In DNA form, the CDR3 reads TGTGCCAGCAGTTGGCGTAGGGGGACTGAAGCTTTCTTT.

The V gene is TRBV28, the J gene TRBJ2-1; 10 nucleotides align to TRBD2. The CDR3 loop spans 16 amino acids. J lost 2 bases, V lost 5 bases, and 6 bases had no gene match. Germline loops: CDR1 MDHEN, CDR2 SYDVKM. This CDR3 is CASSQSGRVAYNEQFF. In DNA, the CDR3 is TGTGCCAGCAGTCAAAGCGGGAGGGTGGCCTACAATGAGCAGTTCTTC. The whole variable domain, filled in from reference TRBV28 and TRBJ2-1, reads DVKVTQSSRYLVKRTGEKVFLECVQDMDHENMFWYRQDPGLGLRLIYFSYDVKMKEKGDIPEGYSVSREKKERFSLILESASTNQTSMYLCASSQSGRVAYNEQFFGPGTRLTVL.

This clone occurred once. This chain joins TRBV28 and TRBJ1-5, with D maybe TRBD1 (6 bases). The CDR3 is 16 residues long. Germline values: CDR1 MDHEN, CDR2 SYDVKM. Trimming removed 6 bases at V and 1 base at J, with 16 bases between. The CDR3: CASSPGGHWSNQPQHF. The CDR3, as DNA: TGTGCCAGCAGCCCGGGGGGACACTGGAGCAATCAGCCCCAGCATTTT.

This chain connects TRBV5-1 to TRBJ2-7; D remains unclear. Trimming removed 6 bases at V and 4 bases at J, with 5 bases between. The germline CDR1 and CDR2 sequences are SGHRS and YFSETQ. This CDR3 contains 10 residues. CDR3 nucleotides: TGCGCCAGCAATCGGTACGAGCAGTACTTC. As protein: CASNRYEQYF.

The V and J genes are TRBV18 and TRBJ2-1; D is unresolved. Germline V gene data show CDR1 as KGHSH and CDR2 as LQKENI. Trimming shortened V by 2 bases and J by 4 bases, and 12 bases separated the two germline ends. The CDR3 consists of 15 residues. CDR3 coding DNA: TGTGCCAGCTCACCAGAGATCTCCATTTACAATGAGCAGTTCTTC. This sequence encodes CASSPEISIYNEQFF. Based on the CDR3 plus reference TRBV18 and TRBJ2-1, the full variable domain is NAGVMQNPRHLVRRRGQEARLRCSPMKGHSHVYWYRQLPEEGLKFMVYLQKENIIDESGMPKERFSAEFPKEGPSILRIQQVVRGDSAAYFCASSPEISIYNEQFFGPGTRLTVL.

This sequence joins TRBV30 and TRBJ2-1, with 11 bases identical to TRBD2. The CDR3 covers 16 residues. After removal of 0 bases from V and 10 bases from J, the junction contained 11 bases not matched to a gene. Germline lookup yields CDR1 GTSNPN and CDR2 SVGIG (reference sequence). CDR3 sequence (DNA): TGTGCCTGGAGTGTAAGAGGTAGCGGGAGGGCCGGGGAGCAGTTCTTC. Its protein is CAWSVRGSGRAGEQFF.

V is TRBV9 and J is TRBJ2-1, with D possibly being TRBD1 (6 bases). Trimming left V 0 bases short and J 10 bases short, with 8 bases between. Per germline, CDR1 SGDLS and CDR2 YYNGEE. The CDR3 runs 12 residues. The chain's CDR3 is CASSVGTGEQFF. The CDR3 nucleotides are TGTGCCAGCAGCGTAGGTACAGGGGAGCAGTTCTTC.

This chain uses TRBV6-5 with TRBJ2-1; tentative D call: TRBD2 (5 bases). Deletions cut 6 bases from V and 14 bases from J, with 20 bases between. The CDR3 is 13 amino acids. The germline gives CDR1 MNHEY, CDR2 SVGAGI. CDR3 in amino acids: CASSQTGPLGEFF. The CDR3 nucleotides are TGTGCCAGCAGCCAGACCGGGCCCCTCGGGGAGTTCTTC.

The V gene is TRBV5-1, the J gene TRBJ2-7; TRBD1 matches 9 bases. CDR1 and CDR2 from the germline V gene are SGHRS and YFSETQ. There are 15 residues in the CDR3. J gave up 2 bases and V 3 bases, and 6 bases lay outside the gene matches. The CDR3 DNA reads TGCGCCAGCAGCTACGTGGACAGGGGACCCTACGAGCAGTACTTC. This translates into CASSYVDRGPYEQYF.

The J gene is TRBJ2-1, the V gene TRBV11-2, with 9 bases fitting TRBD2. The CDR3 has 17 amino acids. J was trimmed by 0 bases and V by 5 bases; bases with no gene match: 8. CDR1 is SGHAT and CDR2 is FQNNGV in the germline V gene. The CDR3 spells CASSPLSGRYSYNEQFF. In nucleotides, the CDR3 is TGTGCCAGCAGCCCCCTCAGCGGGAGGTACTCCTACAATGAGCAGTTCTTC. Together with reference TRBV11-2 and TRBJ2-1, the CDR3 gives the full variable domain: EAGVAQSPRYKIIEKRQSVAFWCNPISGHATLYWYQQILGQGPKLLIQFQNNGVVDDSQLPKDRFSAERLKGVDSTLKIQPAKLEDSAVYLCASSPLSGRYSYNEQFFGPGTRLTVL.

In DNA form, the CDR3 reads TGTGCCAGCAGAAACGAGGGGGTCGGGGAGCTGTTTTTT. It codes for CASRNEGVGELFF. This chain uses TRBV7-9 with TRBJ2-2; perhaps TRBD1 as D (6 bases). The germline gives CDR1 SEHNR, CDR2 FQNEAQ (reference sequence). V lost 6 bases and J 7 bases, leaving 12 bases between the germline ends. The CDR3 runs to 13 residues.

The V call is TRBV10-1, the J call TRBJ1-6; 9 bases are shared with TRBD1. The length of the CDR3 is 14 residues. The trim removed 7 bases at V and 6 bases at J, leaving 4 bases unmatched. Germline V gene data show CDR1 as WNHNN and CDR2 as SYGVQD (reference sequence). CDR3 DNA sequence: TGCGCCAGCATTTCGGACAGGGGTAATTCACCCCTCCACTTT. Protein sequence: CASISDRGNSPLHF.

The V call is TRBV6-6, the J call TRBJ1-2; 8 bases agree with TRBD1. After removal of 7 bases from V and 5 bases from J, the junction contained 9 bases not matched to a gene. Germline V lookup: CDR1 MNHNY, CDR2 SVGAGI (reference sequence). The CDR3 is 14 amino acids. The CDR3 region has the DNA TGTGCCAGCAACCCTTCCCGACAGGGGTATGGCTACACCTTC. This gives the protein CASNPSRQGYGYTF.

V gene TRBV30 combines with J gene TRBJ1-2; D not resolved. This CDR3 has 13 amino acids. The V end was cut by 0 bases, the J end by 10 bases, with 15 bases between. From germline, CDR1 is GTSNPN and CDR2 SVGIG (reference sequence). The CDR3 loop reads CAWSVRGPKAYTF. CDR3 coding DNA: TGTGCCTGGAGTGTTCGTGGGCCCAAGGCCTACACCTTC.

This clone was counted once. CDR3 in amino acids: CASSPTPRVMNTEAFF. The DNA of the CDR3 is TGTGCCAGTAGCCCGACTCCGAGGGTGATGAACACTGAAGCTTTCTTT. This chain links TRBV19 with TRBJ1-1; D remains unclear. Germline-derived CDR1 and CDR2 are LNHDA and SQIVND (reference sequence). The V end lost 6 bases, the J end lost 0 bases, and 17 bases lay between the germline ends. CDR3 length: 16 residues.

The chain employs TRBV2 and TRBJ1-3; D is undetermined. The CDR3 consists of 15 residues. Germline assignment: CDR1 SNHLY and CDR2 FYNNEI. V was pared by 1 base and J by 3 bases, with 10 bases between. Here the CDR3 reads CASSEVSVFGNTIYF. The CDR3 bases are TGTGCCAGCAGTGAAGTTTCGGTTTTTGGAAACACCATATATTTT.

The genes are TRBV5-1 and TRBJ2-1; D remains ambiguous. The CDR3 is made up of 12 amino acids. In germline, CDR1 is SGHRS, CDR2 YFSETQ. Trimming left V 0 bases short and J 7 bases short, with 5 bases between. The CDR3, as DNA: TGCGCCAGCAGCTTGGCCAGAAATGAGCAGTTCTTC. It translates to CASSLARNEQFF. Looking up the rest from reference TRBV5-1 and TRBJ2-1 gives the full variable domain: KAGVTQTPRYLIKTRGQQVTLSCSPISGHRSVSWYQQTPGQGLQFLFEYFSETQRNKGNFPGRFSGRQFSNSRSEMNVSTLELGDSALYLCASSLARNEQFFGPGTRLTVL.

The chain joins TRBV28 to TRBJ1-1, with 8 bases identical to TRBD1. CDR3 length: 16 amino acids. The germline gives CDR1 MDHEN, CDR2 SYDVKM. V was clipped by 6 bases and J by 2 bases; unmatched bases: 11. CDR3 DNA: TGTGCCAGCAGCGAAGGGGGGGCAGGGGGCAACACTGAAGCTTTCTTT. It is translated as CASSEGGAGGNTEAFF.

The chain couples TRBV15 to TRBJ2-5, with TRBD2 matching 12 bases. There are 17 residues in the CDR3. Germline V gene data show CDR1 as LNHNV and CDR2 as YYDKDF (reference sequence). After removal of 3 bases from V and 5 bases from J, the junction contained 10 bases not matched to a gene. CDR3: CATSRVLAGGLYETQYF. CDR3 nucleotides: TGTGCCACCAGCAGGGTGCTAGCGGGAGGGCTATATGAGACCCAGTACTTC.

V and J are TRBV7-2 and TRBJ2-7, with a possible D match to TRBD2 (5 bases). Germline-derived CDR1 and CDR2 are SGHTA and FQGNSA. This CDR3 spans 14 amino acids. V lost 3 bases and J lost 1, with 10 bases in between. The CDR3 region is CASSFGGSSYEQYF. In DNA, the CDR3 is TGTGCCAGCAGCTTTGGTGGGAGTTCCTACGAGCAGTACTTC.